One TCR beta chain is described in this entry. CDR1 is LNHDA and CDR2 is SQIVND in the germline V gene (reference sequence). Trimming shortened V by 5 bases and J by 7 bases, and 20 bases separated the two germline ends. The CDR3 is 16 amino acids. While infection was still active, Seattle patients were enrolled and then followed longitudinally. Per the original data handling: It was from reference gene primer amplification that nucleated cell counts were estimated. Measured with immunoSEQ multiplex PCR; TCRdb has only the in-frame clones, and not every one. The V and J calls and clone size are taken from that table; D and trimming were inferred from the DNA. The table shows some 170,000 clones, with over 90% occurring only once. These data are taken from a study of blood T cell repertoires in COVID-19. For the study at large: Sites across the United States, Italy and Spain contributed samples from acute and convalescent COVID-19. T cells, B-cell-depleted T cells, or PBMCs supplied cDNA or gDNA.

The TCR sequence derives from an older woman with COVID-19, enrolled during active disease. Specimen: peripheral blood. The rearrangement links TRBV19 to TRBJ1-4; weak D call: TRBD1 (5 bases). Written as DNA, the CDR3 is TGTGCCAGTAGTCTCCTCGGTGGAGGGGCGAGTGAAAAACTGTTTTTT. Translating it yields CASSLLGGGASEKLFF.